The TCR beta chain described here comes from a study of shared clonotypes between healthy human individuals. Regarding the study as a whole: Between a few donors, naive CD4 clonotypes were shared at a level of about 5%. The study found lower generation probabilities in non-shared clonotypes than in those shared by all four donors. Sorted-subset sequencing, rarefaction showed, was incomplete despite large depth.

To note about this clone: Its specificity is unknown.

Sequenced by immunoSEQ multiplex PCR; TCRdb stores in-frame clones only, minus some. The table records about 2.1 million clones, roughly 95% of them present only once. Trimming pared 0 bases from V and 3 bases from J, leaving 12 bases between. Germline lookup yields CDR1 LNHDA and CDR2 SQIVND (reference sequence). This CDR3 comprises 16 residues. Positive CCR7 selection of CD45RO-negative cells yielded the naive CD8 cells, and terminally differentiated effector memory CD45RA+ cells were excluded. All participating donors were Caucasian adults from Nashville, Tennessee. The chain joins TRBV19 to TRBJ2-1; unclear D gene. The source material was naive CD8+ T cells from PBMCs. The TCR originated in a man between 18 and 29 years old in good health. Some clones in this sample may be carry-over from other donors' samples. The CDR3 nucleotides are TGTGCCAGTAGTATAGAGTTGGAGAGAGGCTACAATGAGCAGTTCTTC. Protein: CASSIELERGYNEQFF. The variable domain in full, with the rest retrieved from reference TRBV19 and TRBJ2-1, is DGGITQSPKYLFRKEGQNVTLSCEQNLNHDAMYWYRQDPGQGLRLIYYSQIVNDFQKGDIAEGYSVSREKKESFPLTVTSAQKNPTAFYLCASSIELERGYNEQFFGPGTRLTVL.